One TCR beta chain is described in this entry. The antigen is unknown. The data originate from a study of cytomegalovirus exposure and HLA in healthy donors. Study-wide results and caveats: Researchers reported in a later analysis that common viral pathogens appeared linked to several top clusters. In a later analysis, CMV-associated beta chains were mostly HLA-associated, it appeared. CMV antigen specificity was confirmed in vitro for a few CMV-associated chains.

V was pared by 0 bases and J by 4 bases, with 5 bases of the junction left unmatched. Germline CDR1 SGHVS, CDR2 FNYEAQ. The CDR3 is made up of 15 amino acids. Use of 60 Vbeta and 13 Jbeta primers characterized the PCR. As handled by the study authors: Later work found approximately 87 million unique TCR beta chains, with around 10 million shared. Profiled with immunoSEQ multiplex PCR; TCRdb holds only in-frame clones, not every one. V and J calls and clone size are given by that table; D and trimming were obtained from the DNA. The sample has around 150,000 clones, approximately 80% seen once; the top ten hold about 2.2%.

The chain is built from TRBV7-6 and TRBJ2-5; 7 bases agree with TRBD2. Sequenced sample: PBMCs. The TCR was taken from a man aged 25-45 years in good health and CMV-seronegative. In DNA, the CDR3 is TGTGCCAGCAGCTTAGCGGGAGGGCGGGTAGAGACCCAGTACTTC. Translated, it gives CASSLAGGRVETQYF.